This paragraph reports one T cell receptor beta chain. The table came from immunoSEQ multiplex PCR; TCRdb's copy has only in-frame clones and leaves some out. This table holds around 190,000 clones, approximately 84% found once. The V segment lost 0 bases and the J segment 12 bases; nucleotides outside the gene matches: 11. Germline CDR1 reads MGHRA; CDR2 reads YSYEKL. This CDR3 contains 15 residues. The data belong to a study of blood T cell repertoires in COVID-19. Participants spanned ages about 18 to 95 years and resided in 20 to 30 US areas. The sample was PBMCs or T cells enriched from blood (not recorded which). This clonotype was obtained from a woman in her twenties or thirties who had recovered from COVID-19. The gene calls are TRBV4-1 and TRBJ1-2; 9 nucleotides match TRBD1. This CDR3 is CASSQEGNRGPSNTF. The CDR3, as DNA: TGCGCCAGCAGCCAAGAGGGTAACAGGGGGCCGTCCAACACCTTC.